This T cell receptor (beta chain) appears in the sequencing data of a study of blood T cell repertoires in COVID-19. Study context: Material from acute and convalescent COVID-19 was sourced from the United States, Italy and Spain.

Assay: immunoSEQ multiplex PCR; the TCRdb copy retains only in-frame clones and omits some. The sample shows around 69,000 clones, roughly 80% of them seen only once. Material: peripheral blood. The clonotype originates from a woman aged 60 to 75 with acute or convalescent COVID-19.

The CDR3 here is CASSVGSGGETQYF. The CDR3 coding sequence is TGTGCCAGCAGCGTAGGTTCAGGGGGAGAGACCCAGTACTTC. The chain couples TRBV9 to TRBJ2-5, with 7 bases aligning to TRBD1. V shed 0 bases, J shed 4 bases, and the junction held 3 bases outside the gene matches. The germline CDR1 and CDR2 sequences are SGDLS and YYNGEE. The CDR3 totals 14 residues.